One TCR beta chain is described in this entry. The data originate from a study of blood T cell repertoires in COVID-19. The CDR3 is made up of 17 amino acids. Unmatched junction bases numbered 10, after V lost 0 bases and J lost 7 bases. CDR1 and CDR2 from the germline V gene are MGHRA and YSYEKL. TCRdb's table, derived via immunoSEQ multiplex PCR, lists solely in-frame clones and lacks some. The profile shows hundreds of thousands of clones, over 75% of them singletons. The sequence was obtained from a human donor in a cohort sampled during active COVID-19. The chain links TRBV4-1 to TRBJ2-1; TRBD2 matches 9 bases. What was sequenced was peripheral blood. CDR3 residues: CASSQDVAGGPQNEQFF. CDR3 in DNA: TGCGCCAGCAGCCAAGATGTGGCGGGAGGGCCGCAAAATGAGCAGTTCTTC.